This section outlines one TCR beta chain sequence together with its context. The germline V and J ends were trimmed by 0 bases and 4 bases, with 10 bases remaining between them. Germline CDR1 reads SGHDT; CDR2 reads YYEEEE. The CDR3 extends over 14 amino acids. The source of the sample is a study of blood T cell repertoires in COVID-19. On the study more broadly: COVID-19 samples from acute and convalescent phases originated in the United States, Italy and Spain.

Seattle's enrolled individuals joined amid active infection and were then monitored longitudinally. As handled by the study authors: The assay estimated nucleated cells by amplifying reference gene primers. Using immunoSEQ multiplex PCR, the repertoire was profiled, and TCRdb retains in-frame clones only, with some absent. V, J and clone size are taken as reported in that table, and D and trimming were inferred from the DNA itself. In the table there are 390,000 or so clones, around 87% of which are singletons. V usage is TRBV5-6 and J usage is TRBJ1-2; the D is unclear. The TCR comes from a woman aged 30 to 39 with COVID-19, enrolled during active disease. The sequenced material came from peripheral blood. DNA of the CDR3: TGTGCCAGCAGCTTGGGGAGGCTGCCCTATGGCTACACCTTC. Its protein product is CASSLGRLPYGYTF.